The 6 T cell receptor beta chains below were found in one sample sequenced in a study of response to subunit inactivated influenza vaccine. Via MiXCR, TCRdb re-called the RT-PCR reads, giving one row per CDR3 protein. The sample consists of 650,000 or so distinct CDR3 sequences, roughly 15% of them appearing once. Sequenced here: PBMCs from blood, sampled roughly 15 days before vaccination. All receptors come from a man between 50 and 59 years old who received an inactivated influenza vaccine.

This clonotype appeared many times. The chain has TRBV7-2 and TRBJ2-7, with TRBD1 identical over 7 bases. The CDR3 extends over 12 amino acids. The V and J ends lost 5 bases and 5 bases, in that order; junction bases with no gene match: 3. Germline V gives CDR1 SGHTA, CDR2 FQGNSA. CDR3 nucleotide sequence: TGTGCCAGCAGCCCAGGGGGTGACGAGCAGTACTTC. As protein: CASSPGGDEQYF.

This chain joins TRBV19 and TRBJ1-5; D might be TRBD1 (5 bases). V was trimmed by 5 bases and J by 9 bases, leaving 14 bases between them. This CDR3 spans 13 amino acids. Germline assignment: CDR1 LNHDA and CDR2 SQIVND (reference sequence). The CDR3 DNA reads as TGTGCCAGTAGTCAGGAGGGGTCGGGGCCCCAGCATTTT. Amino acid sequence: CASSQEGSGPQHF.

This chain connects TRBV6-5 to TRBJ1-1, with 10 positions matching TRBD1. Germline CDR1 and CDR2: MNHEY and SVGAGI. After removal of 4 bases from V and 5 bases from J, the junction contained 7 bases not matched to a gene. CDR3 size: 15 residues. The CDR3 DNA sequence: TGTGCCAGCAGTTCCCCGGGACAGGGGACTACTGAAGCTTTCTTT. Translated: CASSSPGQGTTEAFF.

The chain has TRBV12-3 or TRBV12-4 and TRBJ2-5, with 8 bases that match TRBD2. J lost 4 bases, V lost 6 bases, and 10 bases had no gene match. The CDR3 loop spans 15 amino acids. The CDR3 here is CASSYVGGAGETQYF. The CDR3 DNA sequence: TGTGCCAGCAGCTATGTCGGGGGGGCCGGAGAGACCCAGTACTTC.

The table lists this clonotype with a few counts. This chain links TRBV5-6 with TRBJ2-7; TRBD1 matches at 7 bases. This CDR3 has 15 amino acids. From germline, CDR1 is SGHDT and CDR2 YYEEEE. V shed 4 bases and J 2 bases; nucleotides not matched to a gene: 9. CDR3 sequence reads: CASSTETGYTYEQYF. The CDR3, as DNA: TGTGCCAGCAGCACCGAGACAGGGTACACCTACGAGCAGTACTTC.

This clonotype was observed a few times. J is TRBJ2-5 and V is TRBV29-1; TRBD2 aligns across 9 bases. Germline V gene sequence: CDR1 SQVTM, CDR2 ANQGSEA. The trim removed 0 bases at V and 0 bases at J, leaving 5 bases unmatched. The length of the CDR3 is 16 residues. In nucleotides, the CDR3 is TGCAGCGTTGAAGATCGGCTAGCGGGGTACCAAGAGACCCAGTACTTC. It codes for CSVEDRLAGYQETQYF.